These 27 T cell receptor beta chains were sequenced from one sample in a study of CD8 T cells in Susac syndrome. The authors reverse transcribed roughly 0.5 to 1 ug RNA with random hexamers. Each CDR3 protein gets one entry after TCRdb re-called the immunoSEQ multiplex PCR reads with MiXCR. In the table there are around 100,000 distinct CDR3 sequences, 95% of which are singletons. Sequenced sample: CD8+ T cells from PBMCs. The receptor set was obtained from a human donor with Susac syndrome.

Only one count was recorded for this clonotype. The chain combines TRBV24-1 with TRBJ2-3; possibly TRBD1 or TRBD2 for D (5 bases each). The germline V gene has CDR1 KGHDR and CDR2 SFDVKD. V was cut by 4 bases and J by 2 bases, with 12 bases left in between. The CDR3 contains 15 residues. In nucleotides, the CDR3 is TGTGCCACCAGTGAAGCACCGGGACCCACAGATACGCAGTATTTT. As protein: CATSEAPGPTDTQYF.

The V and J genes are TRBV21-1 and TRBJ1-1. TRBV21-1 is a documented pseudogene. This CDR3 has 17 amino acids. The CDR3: CASSNRMSGPGTTEAFF. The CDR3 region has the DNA TGTGCCAGCAGCAACCGAATGTCAGGGCCGGGGACCACTGAAGCTTTCTTT.

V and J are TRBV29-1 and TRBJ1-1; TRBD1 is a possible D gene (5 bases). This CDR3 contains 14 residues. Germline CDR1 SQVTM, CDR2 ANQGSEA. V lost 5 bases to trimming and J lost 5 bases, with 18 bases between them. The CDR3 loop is CSVTGREVRTEAFF. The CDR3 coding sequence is TGCAGCGTTACGGGCAGGGAGGTTCGGACTGAAGCTTTCTTT.

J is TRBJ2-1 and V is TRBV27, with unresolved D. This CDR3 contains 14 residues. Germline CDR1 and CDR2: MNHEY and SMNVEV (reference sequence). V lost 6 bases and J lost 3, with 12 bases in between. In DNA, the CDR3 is TGTGCCAGCAGCCTCGGGCAGCGCTACAATGAGCAGTTCTTC. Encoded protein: CASSLGQRYNEQFF.

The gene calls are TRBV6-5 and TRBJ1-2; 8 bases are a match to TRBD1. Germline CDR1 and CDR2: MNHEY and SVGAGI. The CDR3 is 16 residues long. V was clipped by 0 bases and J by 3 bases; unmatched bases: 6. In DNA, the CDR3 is TGTGCCAGCAGTTACTCGACGACAGGGGAAGACTATGGCTACACCTTC. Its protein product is CASSYSTTGEDYGYTF.

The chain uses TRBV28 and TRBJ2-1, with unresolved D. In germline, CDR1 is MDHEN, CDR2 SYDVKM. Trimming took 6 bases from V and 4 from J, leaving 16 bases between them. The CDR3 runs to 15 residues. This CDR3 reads CASRPPERTYNEQFF. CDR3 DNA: TGTGCCAGCAGACCCCCCGAGCGAACTTACAATGAGCAGTTCTTC. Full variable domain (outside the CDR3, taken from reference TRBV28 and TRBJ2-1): DVKVTQSSRYLVKRTGEKVFLECVQDMDHENMFWYRQDPGLGLRLIYFSYDVKMKEKGDIPEGYSVSREKKERFSLILESASTNQTSMYLCASRPPERTYNEQFFGPGTRLTVL.

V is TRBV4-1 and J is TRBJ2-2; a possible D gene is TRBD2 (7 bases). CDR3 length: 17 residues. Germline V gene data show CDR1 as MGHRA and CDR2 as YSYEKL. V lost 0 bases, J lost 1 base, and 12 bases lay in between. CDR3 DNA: TGCGCCAGCAGCCAAGATGGGCGGGGGCTGAACACCGGGGAGCTGTTTTTT. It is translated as CASSQDGRGLNTGELFF.

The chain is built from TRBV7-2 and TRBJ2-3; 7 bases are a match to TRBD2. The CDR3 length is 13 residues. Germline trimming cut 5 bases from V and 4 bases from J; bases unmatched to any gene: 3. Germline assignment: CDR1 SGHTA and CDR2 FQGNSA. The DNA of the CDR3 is TGTGCCAGCAGCCGGACTAGTTCAGATACGCAGTATTTT. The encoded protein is CASSRTSSDTQYF.

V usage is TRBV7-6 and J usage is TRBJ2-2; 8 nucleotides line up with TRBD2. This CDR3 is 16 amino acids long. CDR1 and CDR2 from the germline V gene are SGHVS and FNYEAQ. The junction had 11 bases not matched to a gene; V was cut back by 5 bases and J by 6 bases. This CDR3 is CASSTRSGSEAGELFF. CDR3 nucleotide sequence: TGTGCCAGCAGCACGAGAAGCGGGAGCGAGGCCGGGGAGCTGTTTTTT. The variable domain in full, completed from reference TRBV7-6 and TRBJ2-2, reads GAGVSQSPRYKVTKRGQDVALRCDPISGHVSLYWYRQALGQGPEFLTYFNYEAQQDKSGLPNDRFSAERPEGSISTLTIQRTEQRDSAMYRCASSTRSGSEAGELFFGEGSRLTVL.

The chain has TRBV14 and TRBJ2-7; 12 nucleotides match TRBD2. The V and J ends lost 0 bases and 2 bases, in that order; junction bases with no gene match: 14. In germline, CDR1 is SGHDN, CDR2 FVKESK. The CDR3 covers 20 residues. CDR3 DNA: TGTGCCAGCAGCCAAGAACAACGGTGGCTAGCGGGAGGGCGCCCCTACGAGCAGTACTTC. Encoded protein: CASSQEQRWLAGGRPYEQYF.

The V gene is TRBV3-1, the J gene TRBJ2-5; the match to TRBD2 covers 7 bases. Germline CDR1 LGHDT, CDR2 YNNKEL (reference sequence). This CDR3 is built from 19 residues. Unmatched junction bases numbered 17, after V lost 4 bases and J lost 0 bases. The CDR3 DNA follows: TGTGCCAGCAGCCCAGTCCCAAGCCTCCGGGACTACTACCAAGAGACCCAGTACTTC. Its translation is CASSPVPSLRDYYQETQYF.

This chain's CDR3 is CASSVGLAGGSQETQYF. CDR3 nucleotides: TGTGCCAGCAGCGTAGGGCTAGCGGGGGGGTCACAAGAGACCCAGTACTTC. This sequence joins TRBV9 and TRBJ2-5, with TRBD2 matching 12 bases. This CDR3 comprises 17 residues. Trimming cost V 0 bases and J 2 bases; bases outside gene matches: 5. Germline assignment: CDR1 SGDLS and CDR2 YYNGEE.

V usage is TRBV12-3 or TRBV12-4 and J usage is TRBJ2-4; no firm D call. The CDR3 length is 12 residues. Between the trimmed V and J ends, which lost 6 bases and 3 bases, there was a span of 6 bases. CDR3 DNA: TGTGCCAGCAGAGGCAACAAAAACATTCAGTACTTC. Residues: CASRGNKNIQYF.

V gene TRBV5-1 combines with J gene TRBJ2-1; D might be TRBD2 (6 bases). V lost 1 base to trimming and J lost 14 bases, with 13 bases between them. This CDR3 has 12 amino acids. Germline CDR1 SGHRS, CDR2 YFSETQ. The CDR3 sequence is CASSLTGRGEFF. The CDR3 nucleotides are TGCGCCAGCAGCTTGACCGGGAGAGGTGAGTTCTTC. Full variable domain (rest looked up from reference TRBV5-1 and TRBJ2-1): KAGVTQTPRYLIKTRGQQVTLSCSPISGHRSVSWYQQTPGQGLQFLFEYFSETQRNKGNFPGRFSGRQFSNSRSEMNVSTLELGDSALYLCASSLTGRGEFFGPGTRLTVL.

The CDR3 here is CSVDPWGTIEAFF. The DNA for the CDR3 is TGCAGCGTCGACCCGTGGGGGACGATCGAAGCTTTCTTT. The chain carries TRBV29-1 and TRBJ1-1; the D gene is possibly TRBD1 (5 bases). Trimming took off 6 bases at V and 8 bases at J, with 19 bases between the two ends. This CDR3 has 13 residues. The germline V gene encodes CDR1 SQVTM and CDR2 ANQGSEA.

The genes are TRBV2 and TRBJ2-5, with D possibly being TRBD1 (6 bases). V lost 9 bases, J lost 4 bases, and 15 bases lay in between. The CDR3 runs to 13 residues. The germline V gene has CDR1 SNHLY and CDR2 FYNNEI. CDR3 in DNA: TGTGCCAGTAATAGGGGGAGTGGAGAGACCCAGTACTTC. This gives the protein CASNRGSGETQYF.

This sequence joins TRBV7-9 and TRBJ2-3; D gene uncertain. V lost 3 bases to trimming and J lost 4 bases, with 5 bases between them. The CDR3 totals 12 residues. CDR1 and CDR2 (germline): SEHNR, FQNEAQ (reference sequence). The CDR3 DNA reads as TGTGCCAGCAGCTTTCCGGCAGATACGCAGTATTTT. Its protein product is CASSFPADTQYF.

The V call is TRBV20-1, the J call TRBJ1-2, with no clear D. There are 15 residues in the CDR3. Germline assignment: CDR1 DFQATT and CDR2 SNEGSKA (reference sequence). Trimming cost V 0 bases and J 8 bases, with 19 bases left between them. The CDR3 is CSARDVMSPRSGYTF. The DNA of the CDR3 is TGCAGTGCTAGAGATGTAATGAGCCCTAGGAGCGGCTACACCTTC.

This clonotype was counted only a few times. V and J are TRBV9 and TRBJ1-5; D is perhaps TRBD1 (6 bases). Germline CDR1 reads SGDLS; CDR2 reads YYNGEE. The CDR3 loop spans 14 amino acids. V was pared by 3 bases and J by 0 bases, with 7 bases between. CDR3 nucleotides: TGTGCCAGCAGCGCAGGGGATAGCAATCAGCCCCAGCATTTT. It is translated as CASSAGDSNQPQHF.

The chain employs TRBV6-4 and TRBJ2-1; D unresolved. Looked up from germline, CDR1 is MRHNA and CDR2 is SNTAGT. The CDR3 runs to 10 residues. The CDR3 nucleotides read TGTGTCAGGACCCTCAATGAGCAGTTCTTC. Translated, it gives CVRTLNEQFF.

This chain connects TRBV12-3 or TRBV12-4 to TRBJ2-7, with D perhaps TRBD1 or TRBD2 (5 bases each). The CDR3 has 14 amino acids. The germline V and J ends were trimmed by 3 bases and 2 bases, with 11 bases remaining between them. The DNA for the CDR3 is TGTGCCAGCAGTTTTGGGACGGGAACCTACGAGCAGTACTTC. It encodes CASSFGTGTYEQYF.

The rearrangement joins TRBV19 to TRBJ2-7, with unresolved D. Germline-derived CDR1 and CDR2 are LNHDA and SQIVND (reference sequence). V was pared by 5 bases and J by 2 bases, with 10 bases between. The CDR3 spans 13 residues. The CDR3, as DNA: TGTGCCAGTAGTTCGTCAGATGCCTACGAGCAGTACTTC. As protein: CASSSSDAYEQYF.

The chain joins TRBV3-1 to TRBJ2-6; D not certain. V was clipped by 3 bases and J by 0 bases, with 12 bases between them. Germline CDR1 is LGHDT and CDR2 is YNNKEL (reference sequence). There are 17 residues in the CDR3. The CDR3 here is CASSQVTINSGANVLTF. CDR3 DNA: TGTGCCAGCAGCCAGGTGACGATAAACTCTGGGGCCAACGTCCTGACTTTC.

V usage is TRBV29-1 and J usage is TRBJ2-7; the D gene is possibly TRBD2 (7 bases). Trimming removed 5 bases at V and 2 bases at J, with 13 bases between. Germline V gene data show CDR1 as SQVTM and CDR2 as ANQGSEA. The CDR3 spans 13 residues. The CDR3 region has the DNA TGCAGCGTTTACGGGGGGCCCACCTACGAGCAGTACTTC. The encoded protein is CSVYGGPTYEQYF.

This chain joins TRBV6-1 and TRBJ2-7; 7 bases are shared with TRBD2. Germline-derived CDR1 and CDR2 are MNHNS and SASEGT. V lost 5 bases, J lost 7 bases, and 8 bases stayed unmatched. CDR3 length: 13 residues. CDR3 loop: CASSSAGRTEQYF. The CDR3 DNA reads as TGTGCCAGCAGTTCAGCCGGGAGGACAGAGCAGTACTTC.

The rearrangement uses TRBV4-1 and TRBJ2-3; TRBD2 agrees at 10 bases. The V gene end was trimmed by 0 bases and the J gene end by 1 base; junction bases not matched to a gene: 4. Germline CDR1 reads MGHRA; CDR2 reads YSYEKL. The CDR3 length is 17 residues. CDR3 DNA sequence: TGCGCCAGCAGCCAAGATCGGCTAGCGGGGGGCACAGATACGCAGTATTTT. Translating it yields CASSQDRLAGGTDTQYF.

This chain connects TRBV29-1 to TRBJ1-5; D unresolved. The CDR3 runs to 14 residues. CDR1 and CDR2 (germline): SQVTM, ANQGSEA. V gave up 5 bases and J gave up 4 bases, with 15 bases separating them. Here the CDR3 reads CSVSYSIGNQPQHF. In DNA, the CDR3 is TGCAGCGTTAGCTACAGCATAGGAAATCAGCCCCAGCATTTT.